The 9 T cell receptor beta chains given below trace back to one sample, sequenced in a study of T cell responses to AZD1222 COVID-19 vaccine. Profiled with immunoSEQ multiplex PCR; TCRdb holds only in-frame clones, not every one. Of fewer than 120,000 clones listed, about 87% were seen once; the top ten hold 1.6%. This sample comprised peripheral blood, obtained on day 0 of AZD1222 vaccination. The receptors were sampled from an adult in good health.

This clone was observed once. The chain links TRBV11-2 to TRBJ2-3, with D hard to call. The germline gives CDR1 SGHAT, CDR2 FQNNGV. This CDR3 comprises 12 residues. V shed 4 bases and J shed 4 bases, with 6 bases lying between them. CDR3 sequence reads: CASSYTADTQYF. Written as DNA, the CDR3 is TGTGCCAGCAGCTACACAGCAGATACGCAGTATTTT.

CDR3 sequence: CASSEDRGPGTEAFF. The CDR3 bases are TGTGCCAGCAGTGAGGACAGGGGGCCGGGGACTGAAGCTTTCTTT. The rearrangement joins TRBV6-1 to TRBJ1-1; TRBD1 matches 11 bases. CDR3 size: 15 residues. The V segment lost 3 bases and the J segment 5 bases; nucleotides outside the gene matches: 5. CDR1 is MNHNS, CDR2 SASEGT, per germline.

This clone was observed a handful of times. CDR3 sequence (DNA): TGTGCCAGCAGCCAAGTTAGGGATGTAGATACGCAGTATTTT. Amino acids: CASSQVRDVDTQYF. The chain couples TRBV3-1 (or the pseudogene TRBV3-2) to TRBJ2-3; D uncertain. CDR1 and CDR2 (germline): LGHDT, YNNKEL (reference sequence). The CDR3 contains 14 residues. Deletions cut 1 base from V and 5 bases from J, with 10 bases between.

The rearrangement links TRBV6-1 to TRBJ1-5; D call uncertain. Germline CDR1 is MNHNS and CDR2 is SASEGT. The CDR3 runs to 13 residues. Between the trimmed V and J ends, which lost 1 base and 3 bases, there was a span of 4 bases. The CDR3 sequence is CASSEGLNQPQHF. The CDR3 coding sequence is TGTGCCAGCAGTGAAGGGCTCAATCAGCCCCAGCATTTT.

The rearrangement links TRBV14 to TRBJ1-1; D ambiguous. V was clipped by 5 bases and J by 7 bases, with 11 bases between them. CDR3 size: 12 residues. Germline CDR1 is SGHDN and CDR2 is FVKESK. In DNA form, the CDR3 reads TGTGCCAGCAGCATCCGCGGCATTGAAGCTTTCTTT. The encoded protein is CASSIRGIEAFF.

This chain connects TRBV7-9 to TRBJ1-2; TRBD1 matches at 7 bases. The CDR3 contains 15 residues. The V segment lost 5 bases and the J segment 4 bases; nucleotides outside the gene matches: 10. Germline CDR1 SEHNR, CDR2 FQNEAQ (reference sequence). The CDR3 region has the DNA TGTGCCAGCAGCCCCCGGGACAGCGGTGCCTATGGCTACACCTTC. This translates into CASSPRDSGAYGYTF.

V gene TRBV7-9 combines with J gene TRBJ1-6; 7 nucleotides agree with TRBD1. Germline CDR1 is SEHNR and CDR2 is FQNEAQ (reference sequence). J gave up 7 bases and V 6 bases, and 9 bases lay outside the gene matches. The CDR3 is 15 residues long. In nucleotides, the CDR3 is TGTGCCAGCAGACCCGGACAGGACCCGAATTCACCCCTCCACTTT. This encodes CASRPGQDPNSPLHF.

V gene TRBV3-1 (or the pseudogene TRBV3-2) combines with J gene TRBJ2-7, with D perhaps TRBD1 or TRBD2 (6 bases each). V was trimmed by 4 bases and J by 0 bases, leaving 16 bases between them. Germline V lookup: CDR1 LGHDT, CDR2 YNNKEL (reference sequence). The CDR3 loop spans 16 amino acids. The CDR3 nucleotides are TGTGCCAGCAGCCCGCTCCAGGGGACTCGCTCCTACGAGCAGTACTTC. Translating gives CASSPLQGTRSYEQYF.

The chain couples TRBV6-2 or TRBV6-3 to TRBJ2-3; 7 bases are shared with TRBD1. CDR1 MNHEY and CDR2 SVGEGT come from the germline V gene. The CDR3 consists of 13 residues. V shed 2 bases, J shed 4 bases, and the junction held 0 bases outside the gene matches. CDR3: CASSYTGADTQYF. The CDR3 region has the DNA TGTGCCAGCAGTTACACAGGGGCAGATACGCAGTATTTT.